This TCR beta chain comes out of a study of OX40 agonist ivuxolimab in advanced cancers. Study in general: A mean age of roughly 60 years, range about 20 to 90, was recorded, and roughly 80% were male. Whole-study findings and limits: Some of the nonresponding patients also showed low levels of normalized T-cell clonal expansion.

A note on this clone: As yet, its antigen is unknown.

The CDR3 loop spans 16 amino acids. Germline values: CDR1 SGHTA, CDR2 FQGNSA. The ends were cut back, 0 bases at V and 2 bases at J, with 12 bases in the middle. Libraries were prepared by immunoSEQ multiplex PCR; TCRdb keeps only in-frame clonotypes and omits some of them. The top ten hold around 1.1% of the sample, which has 90,000 to 95,000 clones, 84% seen once. V usage is TRBV7-2 and J usage is TRBJ2-3; a possible D gene is TRBD2 (7 bases). The sequences come from CD4+ or CD8+ T cells sorted from blood, collected in a trial of the OX40 agonist ivuxolimab. The source of this sequence is an adult with an advanced solid tumor such as melanoma, head and neck, liver or kidney cancer. The CDR3 reads CASSLAGGLLTDTQYF. Written as DNA, the CDR3 is TGTGCCAGCAGCTTAGCGGGGGGGCTCCTCACAGATACGCAGTATTTT.